A selection of T cell receptor beta chains follows, all from one sample in a study of cytomegalovirus exposure and HLA in healthy donors. This table comes from immunoSEQ multiplex PCR, and its TCRdb copy is limited to in-frame clones, with some not included. The table records 150,000 or so clones, over 70% of them present only once. Sequenced sample: PBMCs. These receptors originate from a man in his fifties in good health and CMV-seropositive. Each CDR3 is given with its conserved first and last residue. D genes are given only for firm matches. Some rows have no size entry. The others give once, few or many, or a class for an expanded clone.

J	D	size	V	DNA	CDR3
TRBJ2-3	TRBD2	-	TRBV7-2	TGTGCCAGCAGCCCCGGACTAGAAACAGATACGCAGTATTTT	CASSPGLETDTQYF
TRBJ1-4	-	-	TRBV28	TGTGCCAGCACTTACACAGGAGAAAAACTGTTTTTT	CASTYTGEKLFF
TRBJ1-6	-	-	TRBV21-1	TGTGCCAGCAGCCCGACCGGGACAATAAATTCACCCCTCCACTTT	CASSPTGTINSPLHF
TRBJ1-5	-	once	TRBV7-2	TGTGCCAGCAGCTTAGTGGGAACAGGGCGAAATCAGCCCCAGCATTTT	CASSLVGTGRNQPQHF
TRBJ2-1	-	-	TRBV4-1	TGCGCCAGCAGCCAAGGTAGAGAAAGCTCCTACAATGAGCAGTTCTTC	CASSQGRESSYNEQFF
TRBJ1-5	-	-	TRBV14	TGTGCCAGCAGCCCGGGGGTACTTCAGCCCCAGCATTTT	CASSPGVLQPQHF
TRBJ1-6	-	-	TRBV28	TGTGCCAGCAGTCCCCTCGGGGCACCCCTCCACTTT	CASSPLGAPLHF
TRBJ1-2	-	-	TRBV5-1	TGCGCCAGCAGCCCCGAGCCCGGTGGAGGCCGTAACTATGGCTACACCTTC	CASSPEPGGGRNYGYTF
TRBJ1-2	-	-	TRBV6-5	TGTGCCAGCAGTAGAGGGAGCCCTGGGTATGGCTACACCTTC	CASSRGSPGYGYTF
TRBJ1-1	-	-	TRBV18	TGTGCCAGCTCCCGGGGGGGTGGCACTGAAGCTTTCTTT	CASSRGGGTEAFF
TRBJ2-7	TRBD1	-	TRBV5-1	TGCGCCAGCAGCCGGGAGTCGACAGGGGTGAGGTACGAGCAGTACTTC	CASSRESTGVRYEQYF
TRBJ2-1	TRBD2	-	TRBV2	TGTGCCAGCAAAGGGACTAGCGGGAGGAATGAGCAGTTCTTC	CASKGTSGRNEQFF
TRBJ2-1	TRBD2	-	TRBV7-2	TGTGCCAGCAGCTTCAGGACTAGCGGGATTAGCTCCTACAATGAGCAGTTCTTC	CASSFRTSGISSYNEQFF
TRBJ2-7	-	-	TRBV28	TGTGCCAACGGGGGAGGGGGGAGCGGGGTCTTC	CANGGGGSGVF
TRBJ2-1	-	-	TRBV7-6	TGTGCCAGCAGCTCTTGGACAGAGTACAATGAGCAGTTCTTC	CASSSWTEYNEQFF
TRBJ2-5	TRBD2	-	TRBV5-1	TGCGCCAGCAGCTTGTCGGCTAGCGGGGGGGCCGGGGAGACCCAGTACTTC	CASSLSASGGAGETQYF
TRBJ2-1	TRBD2	few	TRBV7-9	TGTGCCAGCAGCCCGGGACTAGCGGGGGGCTACTCCTACAATGAGCAGTTCTTC	CASSPGLAGGYSYNEQFF
TRBJ1-5	-	-	TRBV2	TGTGCCAGCAGCTGGTCTTCGGGAGGGGGTCAGCCCCAGCATTTT	CASSWSSGGGQPQHF
TRBJ2-3	-	-	TRBV10-3	TGTGCCATCAGTGAGATGCGCGGGAGCACAGATACGCAGTATTTT	CAISEMRGSTDTQYF
TRBJ1-5	-	-	TRBV10-3	TGTGCCATCAGTGAGTCGGTCGGGGGTCAGCCCCAGCATTTT	CAISESVGGQPQHF
TRBJ1-2	-	once	TRBV5-1	TGCGCCAGCAGCTTGTCATCGGGTGTCGTTGGCTACACCTTC	CASSLSSGVVGYTF
TRBJ2-6	-	-	TRBV7-8	TGTGCCAGCAGCACAAGCGGGTCCACCGTCTCTGGGGCCAACGTCCTGACTTTC	CASSTSGSTVSGANVLTF
TRBJ2-2	TRBD1	-	TRBV28	TGTGCCAGCAGTTTACCGACAGGGGGCGGCGGGGAGCTGTTTTTT	CASSLPTGGGGELFF
TRBJ2-7	TRBD2	-	TRBV5-1	TGCGCCAGCAGCTTTAGCGGGAGGGGGGACGAGCAGTACTTC	CASSFSGRGDEQYF
TRBJ1-1	-	few	TRBV5-1	TGCGCCAGCAGCTCACCGGGACAGAACACTGAAGCTTTCTTT	CASSSPGQNTEAFF
TRBJ2-7	TRBD2	-	TRBV27	TGTGCCAGCAGTTATAGCGGGAATAGCTACGAGCAGTACTTC	CASSYSGNSYEQYF
TRBJ2-7	TRBD1	-	TRBV4-2	TGTGCCAGCAGCCACACAGGGGGCTCCTACGAGCAGTACTTC	CASSHTGGSYEQYF
TRBJ2-7	-	-	TRBV9	TGTGCCAGCAGCGCGACACATAAATTCTACGAGCAGTACTTC	CASSATHKFYEQYF
TRBJ1-1	-	-	TRBV6-5	TGTGCCAGCAGTTACTCCGGGACTCTCTACGGCGGAGCTTTCTTT	CASSYSGTLYGGAFF
TRBJ2-5	-	-	TRBV9	TGTGCCAGCAGCATAGGCGGGGAGGAGACCCAGTACTTC	CASSIGGEETQYF
TRBJ2-7	TRBD1	-	TRBV6-1	TGTGCCAGCAGCGACAGGACAGGCCGGGTCGAGCAGTACTTC	CASSDRTGRVEQYF
TRBJ2-5	TRBD2	-	TRBV28	TGTGCCAGCAGTTTACCCCTAGCGGGACGGGAGACCCAGTACTTC	CASSLPLAGRETQYF
TRBJ1-1	-	-	TRBV14	TGTGCCAGCAGCCTGTACGGGAACACTGAAGCTTTCTTT	CASSLYGNTEAFF
TRBJ2-1	TRBD2	-	TRBV19	TGTGCCAGTAGTATTATAGTCCTCAGCGGACTAGCGGGGGGGCTCAATGAGCAGTTCTTC	CASSIIVLSGLAGGLNEQFF
TRBJ2-1	TRBD2	-	TRBV5-1	TGCGCCAGCAGCTTGGACCCTAGCGGGAGGGCCAATGAGCAGTTCTTC	CASSLDPSGRANEQFF
TRBJ2-7	-	-	TRBV15	TGTGCCACCAGCAGAGATCAGGGGCGGTACGAGCAGTACTTC	CATSRDQGRYEQYF